A single sample gave rise to the 16 T cell receptor beta chains below, sequenced in a study of cytomegalovirus exposure and HLA in healthy donors. Primers for the PCR totalled 60 Vbeta and 13 Jbeta. The method was immunoSEQ multiplex PCR; TCRdb's version includes in-frame clones alone and lacks a portion of them. In the table there are around 130,000 clones, roughly 84% of which are singletons. Sample: PBMCs. The receptor source for this set is a man aged 50 or older in good health and CMV-seronegative.

The V and J genes are TRBV2 and TRBJ2-5; D call uncertain. Looked up from germline, CDR1 is SNHLY and CDR2 is FYNNEI. This CDR3 is built from 14 residues. V lost 1 base and J 1 base, leaving 7 bases between the germline ends. The CDR3 region has the DNA TGTGCCAGCAGTGAAGACAGCCTCCAAGAGACCCAGTACTTC. Its protein is CASSEDSLQETQYF.

V and J are TRBV29-1 and TRBJ2-7, with D maybe TRBD1 (6 bases). This CDR3 comprises 14 residues. V lost 5 bases and J 0 bases, leaving 14 bases between the germline ends. Germline-derived CDR1 and CDR2 are SQVTM and ANQGSEA. This CDR3 is CSVTGWGNSYEQYF. In DNA form, the CDR3 reads TGCAGCGTTACAGGGTGGGGGAACTCCTACGAGCAGTACTTC.

This CDR3 is CASSLWANNEQFF. For the CDR3, the DNA is TGTGCCAGCAGTTTATGGGCCAACAATGAGCAGTTCTTC. The chain is built from TRBV27 and TRBJ2-1; D is ambiguous. The CDR3 sequence is 13 residues long. Trimming took off 1 base at V and 5 bases at J, with 6 bases between the two ends. Germline CDR1 and CDR2: MNHEY and SMNVEV (reference sequence).

The V and J genes are TRBV7-3 and TRBJ2-2; TRBD1 aligns across 7 bases. CDR1 and CDR2 (germline): SGHTA, FQGTGA. The CDR3 runs to 15 residues. The V gene end was trimmed by 5 bases and the J gene end by 4 bases; junction bases not matched to a gene: 7. The CDR3 sequence: CASSPRDSLTGELFF. The CDR3 DNA is TGTGCCAGCAGCCCACGGGACAGCCTCACCGGGGAGCTGTTTTTT.

The chain couples TRBV10-3 to TRBJ2-5, with TRBD2 as a possible D gene (6 bases). Germline CDR1 and CDR2: ENHRY and SYGVKD. Trimming pared 8 bases from V and 5 bases from J, leaving 15 bases between. The CDR3 totals 13 residues. This chain's CDR3 is CAISKGLGETQYF. The CDR3 DNA reads TGTGCCATCTCTAAGGGACTTGGGGAGACCCAGTACTTC.

Details on this clone: A read error is likely, as this CDR3 ends without the conserved phenylalanine or tryptophan. The chain links TRBV6-5 to TRBJ1-2, with 7 positions matching TRBD1. Per the germline V gene, CDR1 is MNHEY and CDR2 is SVGAGI. The J segment lost 7 bases and the V segment lost 5 bases, leaving 10 bases of the junction unmatched. The CDR3 loop spans 14 amino acids. This CDR3 reads CASSPTTGTGGYTL. Here the CDR3 DNA reads TGTGCCAGCAGTCCGACGACAGGGACGGGTGGCTACACCCTC.

This chain links TRBV7-2 with TRBJ2-3; perhaps TRBD2 as D (6 bases). Trimming left V 0 bases short and J 0 bases short, with 13 bases between. The germline V gene has CDR1 SGHTA and CDR2 FQGNSA. The length of the CDR3 is 17 residues. The CDR3 nucleotides are TGTGCCAGCAGCTTAGCAGTTTGGCGGGGAAGCACAGATACGCAGTATTTT. It specifies CASSLAVWRGSTDTQYF.

The table lists this clone with a count of one. The rearrangement links TRBV30 to TRBJ2-7; D remains unclear. The CDR3 spans 14 residues. CDR1 is GTSNPN, CDR2 SVGIG, per germline (reference sequence). V was clipped by 0 bases and J by 1 base, with 10 bases between them. The CDR3 bases are TGTGCCTGGAGTGTGGGCTACTCGTCCTACGAGCAGTACTTC. Its translation: CAWSVGYSSYEQYF.

This clone is a singleton in its sample. The chain employs TRBV2 and TRBJ1-5; possible D gene TRBD1, 5 bases. V was clipped by 8 bases and J by 0 bases, with 11 bases between them. The CDR3 consists of 14 residues. CDR1 SNHLY and CDR2 FYNNEI come from the germline V gene. CDR3: CASRTGYSNQPQHF. In DNA form, the CDR3 reads TGTGCCAGCCGAACAGGTTATAGCAATCAGCCCCAGCATTTT.

J is TRBJ2-1 and V is TRBV6-5; 7 bases map to TRBD2. The CDR3 contains 15 residues. The trim removed 8 bases at V and 0 bases at J, leaving 7 bases unmatched. CDR1 MNHEY and CDR2 SVGAGI come from the germline V gene. This CDR3 reads CASAWGGSSYNEQFF. The CDR3 DNA reads TGTGCCAGCGCTTGGGGGGGGAGCTCCTACAATGAGCAGTTCTTC.

This chain joins TRBV29-1 and TRBJ2-4; maybe TRBD2 (6 bases). Germline CDR1 SQVTM, CDR2 ANQGSEA. This CDR3 contains 11 residues. The ends were cut back, 6 bases at V and 8 bases at J, with 11 bases in the middle. The CDR3 DNA reads TGCAGCGTAGCTGGGACTGACATTCAGTACTTC. Its translation is CSVAGTDIQYF. Looking up the rest from reference TRBV29-1 and TRBJ2-4 gives the full variable domain: SAVISQKPSRDICQRGTSLTIQCQVDSQVTMMFWYRQQPGQSLTLIATANQGSEATYESGFVIDKFPISRPNLTFSTLTVSNMSPEDSSIYLCSVAGTDIQYFGAGTRLSVL.

The chain is built from TRBV6-5 and TRBJ1-2, with D possibly matching TRBD1 (6 bases). The CDR3 sequence is 15 residues long. V lost 2 bases to trimming and J lost 6 bases, with 16 bases between them. Germline CDR1 is MNHEY and CDR2 is SVGAGI. Written as DNA, the CDR3 is TGTGCCAGCAGTTACACACCCGGCGGGGGCCATGGCTACACCTTC. Translation gives CASSYTPGGGHGYTF.

V gene TRBV27 combines with J gene TRBJ2-3, with 8 positions matching TRBD1. Per germline, CDR1 MNHEY and CDR2 SMNVEV (reference sequence). The CDR3 consists of 15 residues. J gave up 4 bases and V 10 bases, and 13 bases lay outside the gene matches. CDR3 protein: CATVKETGASDTQYF. The CDR3, as DNA: TGTGCCACCGTCAAGGAGACAGGGGCATCAGATACGCAGTATTTT.

This sequence joins TRBV27 and TRBJ1-5; 7 bases agree with TRBD1. J lost 3 bases, V lost 6 bases, and 5 bases had no gene match. This CDR3 region has 14 residues. CDR1 and CDR2 from the germline V gene are MNHEY and SMNVEV (reference sequence). CDR3 protein: CASSHRGSNQPQHF. Written as DNA, the CDR3 is TGTGCCAGCAGCCACAGGGGCTCCAATCAGCCCCAGCATTTT.

V is TRBV15 and J is TRBJ1-2; D is unclear. CDR1 is LNHNV, CDR2 YYDKDF, per germline (reference sequence). This CDR3 contains 15 residues. Trimming pared 0 bases from V and 7 bases from J, leaving 15 bases between. The CDR3 DNA is TGTGCCACCAGCAGAGATAGAGGGCCGGCTGGTGGCTACACCTTC. Translation gives CATSRDRGPAGGYTF.

The chain has TRBV29-1 and TRBJ1-3; maybe TRBD1 (5 bases). V was pared by 7 bases and J by 0 bases, with 13 bases between. The germline V gene has CDR1 SQVTM and CDR2 ANQGSEA. The length of the CDR3 is 14 residues. DNA for the CDR3: TGCAGCGGGGGGGGAACAGGCTCTGGAAACACCATATATTTT. Amino acid sequence: CSGGGTGSGNTIYF.